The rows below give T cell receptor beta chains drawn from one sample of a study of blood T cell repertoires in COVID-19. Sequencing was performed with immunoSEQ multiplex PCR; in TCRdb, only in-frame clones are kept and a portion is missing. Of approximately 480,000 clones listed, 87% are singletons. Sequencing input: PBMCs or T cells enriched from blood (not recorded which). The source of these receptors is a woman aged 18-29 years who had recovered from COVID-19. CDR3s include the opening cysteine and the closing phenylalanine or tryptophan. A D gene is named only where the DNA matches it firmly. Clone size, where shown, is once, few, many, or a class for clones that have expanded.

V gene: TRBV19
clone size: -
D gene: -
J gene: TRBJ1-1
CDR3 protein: CASSILGGDTEAFF
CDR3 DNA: TGTGCCAGTAGTATCTTGGGGGGAGACACTGAAGCTTTCTTT

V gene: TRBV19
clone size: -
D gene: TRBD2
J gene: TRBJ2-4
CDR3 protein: CASSTSRGGERLAKNIQYF
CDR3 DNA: TGTGCCAGTAGTACGTCCCGCGGGGGAGAAAGACTAGCCAAAAACATTCAGTACTTC

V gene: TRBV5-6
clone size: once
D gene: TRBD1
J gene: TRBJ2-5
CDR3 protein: CASSSDREETQYF
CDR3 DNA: TGTGCCAGCAGCTCGGACAGGGAGGAGACCCAGTACTTC

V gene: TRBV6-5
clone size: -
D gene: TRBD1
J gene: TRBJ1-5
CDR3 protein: CASRPQGGGQPQHF
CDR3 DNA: TGTGCCAGCAGGCCTCAGGGGGGCGGGCAGCCCCAGCATTTT

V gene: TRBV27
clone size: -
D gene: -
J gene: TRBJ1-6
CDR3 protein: CASSLEPGLTLHF
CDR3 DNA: TGTGCCAGCAGTTTAGAGCCGGGACTCACCCTCCACTTT

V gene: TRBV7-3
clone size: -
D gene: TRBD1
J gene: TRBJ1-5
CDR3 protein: CASSQGGESNQPQHF
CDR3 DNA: TGTGCCAGCAGCCAGGGGGGCGAGAGCAATCAGCCCCAGCATTTT

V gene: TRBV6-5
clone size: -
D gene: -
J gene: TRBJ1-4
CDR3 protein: CASRRGDEKLFF
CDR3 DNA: TGTGCCAGCAGACGGGGGGATGAAAAACTGTTTTTT

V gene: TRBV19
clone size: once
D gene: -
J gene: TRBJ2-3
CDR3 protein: CASSLGPTRAFVDTQYF
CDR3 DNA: TGTGCCAGTAGTTTGGGGCCGACAAGGGCGTTCGTGGATACGCAGTATTTT

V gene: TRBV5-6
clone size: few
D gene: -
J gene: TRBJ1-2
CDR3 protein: CASSLEGNGYTF
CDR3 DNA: TGTGCCAGCAGCTTGGAGGGGAATGGCTACACCTTC

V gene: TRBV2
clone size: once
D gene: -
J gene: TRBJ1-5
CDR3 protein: CASSSGGYGQPQHF
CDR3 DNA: TGTGCCAGCAGTTCGGGGGGCTACGGACAGCCCCAGCATTTT

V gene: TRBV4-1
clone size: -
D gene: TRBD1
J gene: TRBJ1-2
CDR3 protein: CASSHPGSGTGDPLNYGYTF
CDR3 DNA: TGCGCCAGCAGCCACCCCGGATCGGGGACAGGTGATCCTCTGAACTATGGCTACACCTTC

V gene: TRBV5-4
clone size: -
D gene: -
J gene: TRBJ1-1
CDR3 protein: CASRPQGNTEAFF
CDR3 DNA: TGTGCCAGCAGACCCCAGGGGAACACTGAAGCTTTCTTT

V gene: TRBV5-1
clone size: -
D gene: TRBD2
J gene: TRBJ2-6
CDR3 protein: CASSVGTGRVSGANVLTF
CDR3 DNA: TGCGCCAGCAGCGTCGGGACCGGGAGGGTTTCTGGGGCCAACGTCCTGACTTTC

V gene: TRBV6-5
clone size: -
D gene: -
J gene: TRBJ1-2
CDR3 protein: CASSRTPGYRDGYTF
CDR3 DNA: TGTGCCAGCAGCCGGACACCGGGGTACAGGGATGGCTACACCTTC

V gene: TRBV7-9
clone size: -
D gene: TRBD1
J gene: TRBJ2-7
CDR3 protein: CASSRDRADYEQYF
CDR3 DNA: TGTGCCAGCAGCCGTGACAGGGCAGACTACGAGCAGTACTTC

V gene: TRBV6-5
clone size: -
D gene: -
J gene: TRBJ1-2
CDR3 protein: CASRSRDIHIYGYTF
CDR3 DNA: TGTGCCAGCAGGTCCAGGGACATTCACATCTATGGCTACACCTTC

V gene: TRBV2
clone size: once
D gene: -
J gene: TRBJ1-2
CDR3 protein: CASGRGGYGYTF
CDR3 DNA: TGTGCCAGCGGGAGGGGAGGATATGGCTACACCTTC

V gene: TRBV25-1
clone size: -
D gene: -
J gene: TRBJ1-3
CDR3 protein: CASSVLGSGNTIYF
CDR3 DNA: TGTGCCAGCAGTGTACTAGGCTCTGGAAACACCATATATTTT

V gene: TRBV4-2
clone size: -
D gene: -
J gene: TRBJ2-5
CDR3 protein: CASSQDGGAETQYF
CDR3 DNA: TGTGCCAGCAGCCAAGATGGGGGCGCGGAGACCCAGTACTTC

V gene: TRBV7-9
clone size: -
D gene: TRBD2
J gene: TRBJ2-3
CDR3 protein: CASSPGGVTDTQYF
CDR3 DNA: TGTGCCAGCAGCCCCGGGGGGGTCACAGATACGCAGTATTTT

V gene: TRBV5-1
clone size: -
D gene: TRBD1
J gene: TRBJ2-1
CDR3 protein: CASSFWSTGADNEQFF
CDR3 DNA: TGCGCCAGCAGCTTTTGGTCAACAGGGGCCGACAATGAGCAGTTCTTC

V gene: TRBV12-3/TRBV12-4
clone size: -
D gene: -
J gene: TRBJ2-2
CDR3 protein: CASSLWRTGELFF
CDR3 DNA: TGTGCCAGCAGTTTATGGAGGACCGGGGAGCTGTTTTTT

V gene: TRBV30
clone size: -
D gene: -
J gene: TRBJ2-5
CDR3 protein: CAWSHGGAQETQYF
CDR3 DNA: TGTGCCTGGTCCCATGGAGGGGCACAAGAGACCCAGTACTTC

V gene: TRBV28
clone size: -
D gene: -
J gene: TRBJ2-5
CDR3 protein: CASREGDGKETQYF
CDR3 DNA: TGTGCCAGCAGAGAAGGAGACGGGAAAGAGACCCAGTACTTC

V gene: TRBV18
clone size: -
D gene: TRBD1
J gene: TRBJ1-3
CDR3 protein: CASSPSGTGDTIYF
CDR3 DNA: TGTGCCAGCTCACCGTCCGGGACAGGCGACACCATATATTTT

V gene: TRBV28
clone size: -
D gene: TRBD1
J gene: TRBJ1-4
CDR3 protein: CARSRGRGEKLFF
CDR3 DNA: TGTGCCAGATCCAGGGGGCGAGGTGAAAAACTGTTTTTT

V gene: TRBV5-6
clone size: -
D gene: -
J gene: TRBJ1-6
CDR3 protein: CASSLGIRGMALHF
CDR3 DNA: TGTGCCAGCAGCTTGGGTATCAGGGGAATGGCCCTCCACTTT

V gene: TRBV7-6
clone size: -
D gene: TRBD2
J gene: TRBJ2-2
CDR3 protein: CASSPGLAGALNTGELFF
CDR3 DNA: TGTGCCAGCAGCCCAGGACTAGCGGGGGCCCTAAACACCGGGGAGCTGTTTTTT

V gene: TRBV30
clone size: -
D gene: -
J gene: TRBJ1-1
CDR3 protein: CAWSRYKIRDQLMNTEAFF
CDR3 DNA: TGTGCCTGGAGTAGGTATAAGATCAGGGATCAGCTCATGAACACTGAAGCTTTCTTT

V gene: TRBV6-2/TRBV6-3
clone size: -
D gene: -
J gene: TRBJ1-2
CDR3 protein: CASSYRTLYGYTF
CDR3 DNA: TGTGCCAGCAGTTACAGGACTTTATATGGCTACACCTTC

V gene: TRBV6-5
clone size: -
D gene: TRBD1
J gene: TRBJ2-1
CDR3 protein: CASSPTGGEGTGQFF
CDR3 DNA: TGTGCCAGCAGCCCAACAGGGGGCGAAGGTACGGGGCAGTTCTTC

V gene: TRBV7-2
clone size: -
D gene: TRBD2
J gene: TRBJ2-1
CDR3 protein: CASSLYLPGTSNNEQFF
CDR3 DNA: TGTGCCAGCAGCTTGTATCTGCCCGGGACTAGTAACAATGAGCAGTTCTTC

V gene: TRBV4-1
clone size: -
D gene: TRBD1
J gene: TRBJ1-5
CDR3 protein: CASSQDLGQTNQPQHF
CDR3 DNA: TGCGCCAGCAGCCAAGATCTGGGACAGACGAATCAGCCCCAGCATTTT

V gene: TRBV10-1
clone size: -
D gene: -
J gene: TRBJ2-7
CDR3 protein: CASSDPSSTRQYF
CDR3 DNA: TGCGCCAGCAGTGACCCGTCATCTACCCGGCAGTACTTC

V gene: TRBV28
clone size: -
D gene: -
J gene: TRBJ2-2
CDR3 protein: CASENANTGELFF
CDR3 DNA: TGTGCCAGCGAGAACGCGAACACCGGGGAGCTGTTTTTT

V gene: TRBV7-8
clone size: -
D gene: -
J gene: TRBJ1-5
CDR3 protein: CASSLGGGYNQPQHF
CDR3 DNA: TGTGCCAGCAGCTTAGGTGGAGGGTACAATCAGCCCCAGCATTTT

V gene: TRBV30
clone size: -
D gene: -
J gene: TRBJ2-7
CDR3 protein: CAWSVPGYEQYF
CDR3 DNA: TGTGCCTGGAGTGTACCGGGCTACGAGCAGTACTTC